This T cell receptor beta chain was recovered during a study of long-term antiretroviral therapy in people with HIV. Samples held roughly 0.9-10 million cryopreserved PBMC before DNA extraction. Looked up from germline, CDR1 is ENHRY and CDR2 is SYGVKD. Between the trimmed V and J ends, which lost 10 bases and 7 bases, there was a span of 22 bases. CDR3 length equals 15 residues. With survey level as its setting, the immunoSEQ assay was v3.0. Sequencing used immunoSEQ multiplex PCR; TCRdb keeps in-frame clones, though not all of them. In the table there are approximately 15,000 clones, over 75% of which are singletons.

This clonotype was sampled from a man younger than 35 with HIV. The sequenced sample was unsorted PBMCs, obtained 0.3 years after starting antiretroviral therapy. This chain connects TRBV10-3 to TRBJ1-4; weak D call: TRBD1 (5 bases). The CDR3 DNA sequence: TGTGCCACCTCTCGGGAGGGGATAATGGGTGAAAAACTGTTTTTT. Its protein product is CATSREGIMGEKLFF.